This T cell receptor (beta chain) was obtained from a study of T cells after posttransplantation cyclophosphamide. Between the trimmed V and J ends, which lost 10 bases and 7 bases, there was a span of 13 bases. The CDR3 runs 11 residues. The germline CDR1 and CDR2 sequences are MDHEN and SYDVKM. This table comes from immunoSEQ multiplex PCR, and its TCRdb copy is limited to in-frame clones, with some not included. The sample gives tens of thousands of clones, about 90% of which show up once; less than 3.5% is in the top ten. The source of this sequence is a woman aged 50 to 60 in good health and a related stem cell transplant donor. The genes are TRBV28 and TRBJ1-2; D remains ambiguous. The material sequenced was PBMCs. Here the CDR3 reads CATGREPGYTF. In nucleotides, the CDR3 is TGTGCCACCGGCCGGGAACCTGGCTACACCTTC.